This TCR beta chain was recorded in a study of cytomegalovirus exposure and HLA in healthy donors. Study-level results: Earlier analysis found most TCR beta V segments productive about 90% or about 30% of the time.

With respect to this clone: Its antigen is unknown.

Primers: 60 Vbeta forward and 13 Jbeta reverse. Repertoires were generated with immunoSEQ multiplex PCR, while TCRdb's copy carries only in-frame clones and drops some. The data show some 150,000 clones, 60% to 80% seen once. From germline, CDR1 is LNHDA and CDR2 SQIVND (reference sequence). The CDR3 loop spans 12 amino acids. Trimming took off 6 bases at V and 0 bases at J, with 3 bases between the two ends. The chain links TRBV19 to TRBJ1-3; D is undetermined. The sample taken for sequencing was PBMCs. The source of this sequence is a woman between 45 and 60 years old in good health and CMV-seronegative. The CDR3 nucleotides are TGTGCCAGTAGGAGCTCTGGAAACACCATATATTTT. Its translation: CASRSSGNTIYF. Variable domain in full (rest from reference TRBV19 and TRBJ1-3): DGGITQSPKYLFRKEGQNVTLSCEQNLNHDAMYWYRQDPGQGLRLIYYSQIVNDFQKGDIAEGYSVSREKKESFPLTVTSAQKNPTAFYLCASRSSGNTIYFGEGSWLTVV.